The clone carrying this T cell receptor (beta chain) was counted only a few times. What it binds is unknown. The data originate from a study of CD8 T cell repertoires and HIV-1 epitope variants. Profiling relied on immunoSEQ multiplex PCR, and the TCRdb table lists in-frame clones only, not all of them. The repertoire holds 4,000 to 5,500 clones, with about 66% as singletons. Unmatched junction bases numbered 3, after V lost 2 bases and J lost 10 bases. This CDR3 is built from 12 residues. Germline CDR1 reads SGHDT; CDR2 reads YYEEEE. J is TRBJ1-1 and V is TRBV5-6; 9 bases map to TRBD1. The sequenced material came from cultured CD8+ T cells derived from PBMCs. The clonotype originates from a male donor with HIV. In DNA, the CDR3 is TGTGCCAGCAGCTTACCACAGGGGGCAGCTTTCTTT. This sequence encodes CASSLPQGAAFF.